Below are 9 T cell receptor beta chains sequenced from a single sample in a study of blood T cell repertoires in COVID-19. Produced via immunoSEQ multiplex PCR; TCRdb's table is partial and in-frame only. The sample holds 65,000 or so clones; approximately 82% are singletons and the top ten take 3.5%. The sequencing input was peripheral blood. Receptors originate from a man aged 60 to 75 with acute or convalescent COVID-19.

The rearrangement links TRBV24-1 to TRBJ2-1; tentative D call: TRBD2 (5 bases). V dropped 3 bases and J dropped 5 bases, with 13 bases sitting between them. The CDR3 extends over 15 amino acids. Germline-derived CDR1 and CDR2 are KGHDR and SFDVKD. The CDR3 protein is CATSDRGSGDNEQFF. The CDR3 nucleotides are TGTGCCACCAGTGATCGGGGTTCCGGAGACAATGAGCAGTTCTTC.

The chain combines TRBV15 with TRBJ1-1; a weak D match, TRBD1 (6 bases). The CDR3 totals 14 residues. With 3 bases removed from V and 1 base from J, the gap between germline ends came to 9 bases. Germline CDR1 reads LNHNV; CDR2 reads YYDKDF (reference sequence). The CDR3 DNA reads TGTGCCACCAGCAGGAAACAGGGGAACACTGAAGCTTTCTTT. Translating it yields CATSRKQGNTEAFF.

The CDR3 DNA sequence: TGTGCCAGCAGCCCCAGCGTTGGCTACACCTTC. Translated: CASSPSVGYTF. The chain employs TRBV7-9 and TRBJ1-2; D gene ambiguous. Trimming left V 5 bases short and J 7 bases short, with 8 bases between. Germline V lookup: CDR1 SEHNR, CDR2 FQNEAQ (reference sequence). This CDR3 is 11 amino acids long.

The V gene is TRBV6-5, the J gene TRBJ1-6; tentative D call: TRBD1 (6 bases). Germline V CDR1 and CDR2: MNHEY, SVGAGI. The CDR3 is made up of 13 amino acids. V was shortened by 10 bases and J by 10 bases, with 17 bases between the two germline ends. In DNA form, the CDR3 reads TGTGCCACGGGTGACGTCCAGGGGTCACCCCTCCACTTT. It is translated as CATGDVQGSPLHF.

The chain recombines TRBV27 with TRBJ1-2; 12 bases align to TRBD1. Germline trimming cut 5 bases from V and 4 bases from J; bases unmatched to any gene: 5. CDR1 and CDR2 from the germline V gene are MNHEY and SMNVEV (reference sequence). CDR3 size: 15 residues. This chain's CDR3 is CASSLGTGGGYGYTF. CDR3 DNA: TGTGCCAGCAGTCTTGGGACAGGGGGCGGCTATGGCTACACCTTC.

Here the CDR3 DNA reads TGTGCCAGCAGTGACAGCATCAATCAGCCCCAGCATTTT. Amino acid sequence: CASSDSINQPQHF. V is TRBV14 and J is TRBJ1-5; D might be TRBD1 (5 bases). V was trimmed by 6 bases and J by 3 bases, leaving 9 bases between them. This CDR3 is built from 13 residues. Germline lookup yields CDR1 SGHDN and CDR2 FVKESK.

J is TRBJ1-1 and V is TRBV2, with TRBD1 identical over 7 bases. Germline V gene data show CDR1 as SNHLY and CDR2 as FYNNEI. CDR3 size: 14 residues. With 5 bases clipped from V and 0 bases from J, the junction kept 3 bases outside the gene matches. The CDR3 region has the DNA TGTGCCAGCAGTTCCGACAGGGTGAACACTGAAGCTTTCTTT. Protein product: CASSSDRVNTEAFF.

V gene TRBV4-1 combines with J gene TRBJ1-2, with a weak D call TRBD1 (5 bases). In germline, CDR1 is MGHRA, CDR2 YSYEKL. This CDR3 spans 16 amino acids. The V end was cut by 2 bases, the J end by 4 bases, with 17 bases between. CDR3 loop: CASSQPWGRARYGYTF. The CDR3 nucleotides are TGCGCCAGCAGCCAACCCTGGGGCAGGGCCCGCTATGGCTACACCTTC.

This chain links TRBV6-1 with TRBJ2-1, with D unclear. CDR1 is MNHNS and CDR2 is SASEGT in the germline V gene. V dropped 3 bases and J dropped 0 bases, with 9 bases sitting between them. The CDR3 runs 15 residues. DNA for the CDR3: TGTGCCAGCAGTGAGTTGCCAGTCTCCTACAATGAGCAGTTCTTC. It yields the protein CASSELPVSYNEQFF.